These 8 T cell receptor beta chains were sequenced from one sample in a study of blood T cells in healthy people across ages. Primed by a sample-barcoded 5' primer and a J-beta primer mix, a second PCR proceeded for about 7 to 11 cycles. TCRdb called the 5' RACE reads again in MiXCR, with one record for every CDR3 protein. Here the sample spans around 990,000 distinct CDR3 sequences, 20% to 25% being singletons. In addition, the sample was reused for a study of T cells of mothers and their children.

Sample: blood. Receptors originate from a girl aged 2 to 10 in good health.

This chain joins TRBV29-1 and TRBJ2-5; perhaps D is TRBD1 or TRBD2 (5 bases each). Germline assignment: CDR1 SQVTM and CDR2 ANQGSEA. The V gene lost 5 bases and the J gene lost 5 bases, with 9 bases spanning the gap. This CDR3 is 11 amino acids long. CDR3 loop: CSVRGDETQYF. The CDR3 DNA reads as TGCAGCGTTAGGGGAGACGAGACCCAGTACTTC.

This clonotype was counted between two and nine times. This chain links TRBV11-2 with TRBJ1-1; no definite D call. The CDR3 spans 16 residues. Deletions cut 1 base from V and 0 bases from J, with 12 bases between. Germline V gene sequence: CDR1 SGHAT, CDR2 FQNNGV. DNA of the CDR3: TGTGCCAGCAGCTTAGTCTCGGGCGCCATGAACACTGAAGCTTTCTTT. It translates to CASSLVSGAMNTEAFF.

This sequence joins TRBV7-3 and TRBJ2-7; no clear D gene. The CDR3 extends over 18 amino acids. V was pared by 0 bases and J by 1 base, with 19 bases between. Germline V gene data show CDR1 as SGHTA and CDR2 as FQGTGA. Here the CDR3 reads CASSLTYGFGPLSYEQYF. In DNA, the CDR3 is TGTGCCAGCAGCTTAACATACGGGTTTGGACCCCTATCCTACGAGCAGTACTTC.

This chain joins TRBV5-1 and TRBJ2-7, with unresolved D. The CDR3 is made up of 15 amino acids. Germline CDR1 and CDR2: SGHRS and YFSETQ. V dropped 4 bases and J dropped 0 bases, with 14 bases sitting between them. The CDR3 coding sequence is TGCGCCAGCAGCCCGGCGATTGCGGTCTCCTACGAGCAGTACTTC. Translated, it gives CASSPAIAVSYEQYF.

The CDR3, as DNA: TGTGCCAGCAGTGAAACAGGGGCCCCGCAGTTCTTC. This encodes CASSETGAPQFF. The gene calls are TRBV6-1 and TRBJ2-5; 7 nucleotides align to TRBD1. The assigned J gene may be wrong: the sequence end matches TRBJ2-1 better. This CDR3 has 12 residues. The germline V gene has CDR1 MNHNS and CDR2 SASEGT.

This clonotype was seen a few times. The chain links TRBV20-1 to TRBJ1-2; 10 bases fit TRBD1. Trimming removed 1 base from V and 5 bases from J; junction bases left unmatched: 10. The CDR3 consists of 16 residues. Germline lookup yields CDR1 DFQATT and CDR2 SNEGSKA (reference sequence). CDR3 DNA sequence: TGCAGTGCTAGAGGCAGGGACAGGGGAGTAGGGTATGGCTACACCTTC. The encoded protein is CSARGRDRGVGYGYTF.

This clonotype occurred a few times. This chain links TRBV11-3 with TRBJ2-7; unclear D gene. V was cut by 7 bases and J by 1 base, with 14 bases left in between. CDR1 is SGHNT and CDR2 is YENEEA in the germline V gene. The CDR3 spans 14 residues. CDR3 sequence reads: CASIGPGRSYEQYF. The DNA of the CDR3 is TGTGCCAGCATCGGCCCCGGTCGGTCCTACGAGCAGTACTTC. The variable domain in full, with the rest retrieved from reference TRBV11-3 and TRBJ2-7, is EAGVVQSPRYKIIEKKQPVAFWCNPISGHNTLYWYLQNLGQGPELLIRYENEEAVDDSQLPKDRFSAERLKGVDSTLKIQPAELGDSAVYLCASIGPGRSYEQYFGPGTRLTVT.

This clonotype has just a few counts. The chain joins TRBV11-1 to TRBJ2-5, with TRBD2 matching 8 bases. This CDR3 has 15 residues. The ends lost 2 bases at V and 5 bases at J; junction bases unmatched: 7. CDR1 is SGHAT and CDR2 is FQDESV in the germline V gene (reference sequence). The CDR3, as DNA: TGTGCCAGCAGCTTACCGGGAGGGCCAAGGGAGACCCAGTACTTC. Protein sequence: CASSLPGGPRETQYF.